Presented here are 5 T cell receptor beta chains from one specimen sequenced in a study of Ad26.COV2.S vaccination and SARS-CoV-2 variants. As for treatment: some 20 received Ad26.COV2.S at low or high dose, single or two shots; 5 received placebo; per-sample allocation not given. Day 63 following the first vaccine or placebo injection was when the samples were taken. Data came from immunoSEQ multiplex PCR; TCRdb stores just in-frame clones and leaves some out. The data show roughly 320,000 clones, roughly 84% seen once. Sequenced material: peripheral blood, taken in a trial of Ad26.COV2.S vaccine versus placebo. Receptors were obtained from a person aged 18 to 65 who received the Ad26.COV2.S COVID-19 vaccine or a placebo.

The chain carries TRBV2 and TRBJ2-6; D might be TRBD1 (6 bases). With 7 bases removed from V and 2 bases from J, the gap between germline ends came to 15 bases. Germline CDR1 and CDR2: SNHLY and FYNNEI. The CDR3 is made up of 16 amino acids. Here the CDR3 reads CASTNRVYAGANVLTF. Here the CDR3 DNA reads TGTGCCAGCACGAACAGGGTGTATGCTGGGGCCAACGTCCTGACTTTC. The complete variable domain, with remaining parts taken from reference TRBV2 and TRBJ2-6, reads EPEVTQTPSHQVTQMGQEVILRCVPISNHLYFYWYRQILGQKVEFLVSFYNNEISEKSEIFDDQFSVERPDGSNFTLKIRSTKLEDSAMYFCASTNRVYAGANVLTFGAGSRLTVL.

The rearrangement links TRBV30 to TRBJ1-2; no reliable D call. The CDR3 sequence is 14 residues long. Germline V lookup: CDR1 GTSNPN, CDR2 SVGIG (reference sequence). The V end was cut by 8 bases, the J end by 0 bases, with 16 bases between. CDR3 in DNA: TGTGCCCATGGCCCGGGGTTAGCTAACTATGGCTACACCTTC. Protein sequence: CAHGPGLANYGYTF.

The chain employs TRBV30 and TRBJ2-3; no firm D call. Germline CDR1 and CDR2: GTSNPN and SVGIG (reference sequence). V lost 2 bases, J lost 1 base, and 7 bases lay in between. The CDR3 is made up of 13 amino acids. The CDR3 DNA reads TGTGCCTGGAGTCCAGGCGGCACAGATACGCAGTATTTT. Amino acid sequence: CAWSPGGTDTQYF.

V usage is TRBV7-2 and J usage is TRBJ1-4; a possible D gene is TRBD1 (5 bases). The CDR3 sequence is 14 residues long. Per the germline V gene, CDR1 is SGHTA and CDR2 is FQGNSA. Trimming took off 2 bases at V and 5 bases at J, with 9 bases between the two ends. The CDR3 nucleotides are TGTGCCAGCAGCTTATCCGGGACGAATGAAAAACTGTTTTTT. Its protein is CASSLSGTNEKLFF.

This clone was seen once. The V call is TRBV12-3 or TRBV12-4, the J call TRBJ2-7, with D perhaps matching TRBD1 (5 bases). The CDR3 runs to 12 residues. Deletions cut 4 bases from V and 5 bases from J, with 9 bases between. The CDR3 nucleotides are TGTGCCAGCAGTTGGGGCCCCGACGAGCAGTACTTC. Translation gives CASSWGPDEQYF.